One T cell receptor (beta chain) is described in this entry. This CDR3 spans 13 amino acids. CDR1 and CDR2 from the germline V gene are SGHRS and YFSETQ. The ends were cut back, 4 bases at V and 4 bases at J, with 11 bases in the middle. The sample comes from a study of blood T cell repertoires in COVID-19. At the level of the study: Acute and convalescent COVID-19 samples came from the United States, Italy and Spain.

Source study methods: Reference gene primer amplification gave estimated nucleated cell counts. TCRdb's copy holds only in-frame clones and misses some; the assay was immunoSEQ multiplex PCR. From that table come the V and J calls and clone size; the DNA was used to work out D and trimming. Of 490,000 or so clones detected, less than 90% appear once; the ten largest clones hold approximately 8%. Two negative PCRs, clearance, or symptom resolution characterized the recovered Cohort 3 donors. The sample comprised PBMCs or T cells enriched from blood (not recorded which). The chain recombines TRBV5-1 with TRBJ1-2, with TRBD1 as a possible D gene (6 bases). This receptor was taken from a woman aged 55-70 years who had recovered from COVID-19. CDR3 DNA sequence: TGCGCCAGCAGCCCGGACAGCATCTATGGCTACACCTTC. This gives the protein CASSPDSIYGYTF. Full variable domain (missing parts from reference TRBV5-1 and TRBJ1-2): KAGVTQTPRYLIKTRGQQVTLSCSPISGHRSVSWYQQTPGQGLQFLFEYFSETQRNKGNFPGRFSGRQFSNSRSEMNVSTLELGDSALYLCASSPDSIYGYTFGSGTRLTVV.